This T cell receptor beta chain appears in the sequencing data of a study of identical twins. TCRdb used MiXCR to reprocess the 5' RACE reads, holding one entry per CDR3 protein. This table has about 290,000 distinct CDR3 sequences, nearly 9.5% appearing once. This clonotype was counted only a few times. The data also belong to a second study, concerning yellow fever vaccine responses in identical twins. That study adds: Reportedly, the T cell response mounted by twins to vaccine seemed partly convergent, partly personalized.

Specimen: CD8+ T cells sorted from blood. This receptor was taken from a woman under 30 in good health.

The CDR3 nucleotides read TGTGCCAGCAGGAAGGACGGGGAGACCCAGTACTTC. Translated, it gives CASRKDGETQYF. V is TRBV27 and J is TRBJ2-5; D is unresolved. Trimming left V 6 bases short and J 5 bases short, with 10 bases between. The CDR3 has 12 residues. Germline V CDR1 and CDR2: MNHEY, SMNVEV (reference sequence).